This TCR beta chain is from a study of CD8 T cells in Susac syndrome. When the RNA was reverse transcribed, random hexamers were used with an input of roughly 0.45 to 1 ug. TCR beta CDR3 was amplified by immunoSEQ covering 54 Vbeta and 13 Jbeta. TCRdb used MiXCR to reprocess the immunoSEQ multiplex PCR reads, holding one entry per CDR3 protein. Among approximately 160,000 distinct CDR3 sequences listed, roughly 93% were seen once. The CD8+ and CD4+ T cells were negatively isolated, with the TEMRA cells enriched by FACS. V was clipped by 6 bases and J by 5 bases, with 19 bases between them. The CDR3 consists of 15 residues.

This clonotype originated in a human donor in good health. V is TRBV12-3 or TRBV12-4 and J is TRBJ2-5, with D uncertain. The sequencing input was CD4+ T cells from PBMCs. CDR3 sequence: CASSLSANNGETQYF. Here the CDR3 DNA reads TGTGCCAGCAGCCTATCCGCAAACAATGGCGAGACCCAGTACTTC.